The present T cell receptor (beta chain) was sequenced within a study of breast tumors, draining lymph nodes, adjacent tissues. TCRdb re-analysed the multiplex PCR reads in MiXCR, keeping a single row per CDR3 protein. The data contain 20,000 to 25,000 distinct CDR3 sequences, less than 35% of them singletons. Study outcomes and limitations: Tumor T cell lymph node origin was a supported hypothesis, not proven. Tumor repertoires ranked between lymph nodes and nontumor tissue in diversity, with V and J gene preferences. The data were judged consistent with most tumor T cells coming from lymph node and expanding in tumor.

CDR1 ENHRY and CDR2 SYGVKD come from the germline V gene. V shed 5 bases, J shed 6 bases, and the junction held 8 bases outside the gene matches. The CDR3 is 14 amino acids. This clonotype has a count of ten or more. Antigen unknown. The sequence was obtained from a female donor with breast cancer. Some clones in this sample may be carry-over from other donors' samples. The gene calls are TRBV10-3 and TRBJ1-1, with 8 bases that match TRBD1. Sequenced material: breast tumor tissue. For the CDR3, the DNA is TGTGCCATCAGTCCGGACAGGGCGGGTTCTGAAGCTTTCTTT. It codes for CAISPDRAGSEAFF.